This T cell receptor (beta chain) derives from a study of cytomegalovirus exposure and HLA in healthy donors. Use of 60 Vbeta and 13 Jbeta primers characterized the PCR. The table came from immunoSEQ multiplex PCR; TCRdb's copy has only in-frame clones and leaves some out. The sample yields approximately 110,000 clones, about 80% seen once. Points from the study as a whole: Further analysis was carried out later, and it showed several of the most significant clusters appearing linked to common viral pathogens.

V lost 2 bases, J lost 4 bases, and 10 bases stayed unmatched. The CDR3 has 16 residues. CDR1 SGDLS and CDR2 YYNGEE come from the germline V gene. Notes on this clone: Its specificity is not known.

V is TRBV9 and J is TRBJ2-5; 8 bases are shared with TRBD2. The source material was PBMCs. The receptor's source is a woman aged 45 to 65 in good health and CMV-seropositive. The DNA for the CDR3 is TGTGCCAGCAGCGTTTCGACCGGGGGGGCCGGAGAGACCCAGTACTTC. Its protein product is CASSVSTGGAGETQYF.